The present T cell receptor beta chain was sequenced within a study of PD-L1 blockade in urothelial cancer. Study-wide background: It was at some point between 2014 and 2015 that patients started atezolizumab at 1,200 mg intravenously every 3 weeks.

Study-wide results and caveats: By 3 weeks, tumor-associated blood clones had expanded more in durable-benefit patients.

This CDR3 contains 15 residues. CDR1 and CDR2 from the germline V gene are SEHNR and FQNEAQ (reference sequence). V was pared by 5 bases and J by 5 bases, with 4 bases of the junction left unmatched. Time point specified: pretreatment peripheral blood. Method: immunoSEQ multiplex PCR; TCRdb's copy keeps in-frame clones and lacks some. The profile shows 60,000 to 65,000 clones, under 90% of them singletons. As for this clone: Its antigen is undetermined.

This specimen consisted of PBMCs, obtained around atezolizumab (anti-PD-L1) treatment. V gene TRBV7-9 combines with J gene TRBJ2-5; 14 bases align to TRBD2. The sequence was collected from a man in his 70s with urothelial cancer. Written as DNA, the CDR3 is TGTGCCAGCAGCGCTGGGACTAGCGGGAGTGAGACCCAGTACTTC. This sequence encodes CASSAGTSGSETQYF.